This is a list of T cell receptor beta chains from one sample in a study of T cells expressing NK-cell markers. Reprocessing the 5' RACE reads, TCRdb reports a single entry for every CDR3 protein and omits DNA. Here the sample table reports roughly 150,000 distinct CDR3 sequences. Input material: blood T cells: a sorted CD56 or NKG2C T cell subset, CD4+ or CD8+ T cells, or bulk PBMC T cells (not recorded which). The receptors were gathered from a woman aged 18 to 75 in good health. Both conserved end residues are part of each CDR3.

TRBV11-2,TRBJ1-1,12,CASSLSLAEAFF
TRBV6-5,TRBJ2-7,13,CASSYSQSYEQYF
TRBV7-2,TRBJ2-1,15,CASSPRAGDSNEQFF
TRBV5-6,TRBJ1-1,14,CASSPQGMNTEAFF
TRBV18,TRBJ2-2,19,CASSPPGTTLPPNTGELFF
TRBV9,TRBJ1-1,15,CASSSEGYGNTEAFF
TRBV28,TRBJ2-7,14,CASRGQGGSYEQYF
TRBV14,TRBJ2-4,14,CASSQEWGANIQYF
TRBV12-5,TRBJ2-1,17,CASGPRASTYSYNEQFF
TRBV12-3/TRBV12-4,TRBJ1-2,14,CASRLGQGARGYTF